This TCR beta chain was retrieved from a study of cytomegalovirus exposure and HLA in healthy donors. The study ran its PCR with 60 Vbeta and 13 Jbeta primers. The data were produced by immunoSEQ multiplex PCR, yet TCRdb's version contains in-frame clones alone and is incomplete. The data contain under 50,000 clones, around 68% of them singletons. Findings and limits, study-wide: Among TCR beta chains, those listed as cytomegalovirus-associated numbered about 160.

Germline CDR1 SQVTM, CDR2 ANQGSEA. CDR3 length equals 12 residues. Trimming cost V 1 base and J 4 bases, with 7 bases left between them. In regard to this clone: As yet, its antigen is unknown.

This receptor was obtained from a man aged 25 to 45 in good health and CMV-seronegative. The sequenced material came from PBMCs. The chain couples TRBV29-1 to TRBJ1-1; D gene uncertain. The DNA of the CDR3 is TGCAGCGTTGAAGGGTTGGCCACTGAAGCTTTCTTT. Translated, it gives CSVEGLATEAFF.